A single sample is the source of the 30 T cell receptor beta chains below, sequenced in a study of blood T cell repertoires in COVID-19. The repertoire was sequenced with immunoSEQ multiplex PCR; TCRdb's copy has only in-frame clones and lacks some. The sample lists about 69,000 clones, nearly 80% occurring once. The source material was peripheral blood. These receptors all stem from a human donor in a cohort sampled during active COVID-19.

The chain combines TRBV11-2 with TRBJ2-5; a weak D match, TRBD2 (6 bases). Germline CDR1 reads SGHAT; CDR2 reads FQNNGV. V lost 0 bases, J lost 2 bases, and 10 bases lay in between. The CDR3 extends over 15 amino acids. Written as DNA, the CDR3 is TGTGCCAGCAGCTTAGATCGGGGGAGGCAAGAGACCCAGTACTTC. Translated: CASSLDRGRQETQYF. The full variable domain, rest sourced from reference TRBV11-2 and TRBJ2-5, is EAGVAQSPRYKIIEKRQSVAFWCNPISGHATLYWYQQILGQGPKLLIQFQNNGVVDDSQLPKDRFSAERLKGVDSTLKIQPAKLEDSAVYLCASSLDRGRQETQYFGPGTRLLVL.

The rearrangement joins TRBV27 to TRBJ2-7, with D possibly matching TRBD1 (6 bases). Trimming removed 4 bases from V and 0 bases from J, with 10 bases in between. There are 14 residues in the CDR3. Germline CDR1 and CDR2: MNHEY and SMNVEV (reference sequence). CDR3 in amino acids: CASSSRGSSYEQYF. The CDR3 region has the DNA TGTGCCAGCAGTTCCAGGGGAAGCTCCTACGAGCAGTACTTC.

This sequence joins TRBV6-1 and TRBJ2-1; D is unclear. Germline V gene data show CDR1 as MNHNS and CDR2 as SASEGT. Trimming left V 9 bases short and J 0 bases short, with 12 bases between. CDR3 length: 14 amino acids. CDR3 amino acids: CASQTESSYNEQFF. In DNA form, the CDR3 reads TGTGCCAGTCAAACTGAGAGCTCCTACAATGAGCAGTTCTTC.

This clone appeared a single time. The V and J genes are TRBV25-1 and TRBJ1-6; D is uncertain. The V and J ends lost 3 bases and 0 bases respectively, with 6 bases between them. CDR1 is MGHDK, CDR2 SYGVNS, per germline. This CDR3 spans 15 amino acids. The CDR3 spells CASSEMSSYNSPLHF. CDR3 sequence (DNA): TGTGCCAGCAGTGAGATGAGCTCCTATAATTCACCCCTCCACTTT.

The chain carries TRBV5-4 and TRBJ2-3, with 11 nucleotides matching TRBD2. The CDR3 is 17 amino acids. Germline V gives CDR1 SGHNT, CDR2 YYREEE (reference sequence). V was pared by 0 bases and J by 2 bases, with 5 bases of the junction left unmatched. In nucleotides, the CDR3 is TGTGCCAGCAGCTTGGTTTTAGCGGGAGGGGACACAGATACGCAGTATTTT. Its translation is CASSLVLAGGDTDTQYF.

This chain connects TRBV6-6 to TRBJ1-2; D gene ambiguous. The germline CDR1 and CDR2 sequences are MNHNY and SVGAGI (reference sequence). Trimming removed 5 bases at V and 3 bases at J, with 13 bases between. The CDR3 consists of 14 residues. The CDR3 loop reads CASSAVQRDYGYTF. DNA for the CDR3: TGTGCCAGCAGTGCCGTTCAGAGGGACTATGGCTACACCTTC.

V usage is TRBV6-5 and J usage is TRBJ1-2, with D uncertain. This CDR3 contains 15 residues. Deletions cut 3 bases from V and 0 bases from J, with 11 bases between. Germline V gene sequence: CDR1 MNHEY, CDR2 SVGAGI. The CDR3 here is CASSYSPLANYGYTF. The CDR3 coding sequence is TGTGCCAGCAGTTATTCCCCCTTAGCTAACTATGGCTACACCTTC.

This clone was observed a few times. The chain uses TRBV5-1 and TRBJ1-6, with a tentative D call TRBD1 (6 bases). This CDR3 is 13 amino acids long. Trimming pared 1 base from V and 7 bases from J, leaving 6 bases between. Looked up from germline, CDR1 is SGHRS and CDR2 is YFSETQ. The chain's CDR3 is CASSLQGNSPLHF. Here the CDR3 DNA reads TGCGCCAGCAGCTTGCAGGGGAATTCACCCCTCCACTTT. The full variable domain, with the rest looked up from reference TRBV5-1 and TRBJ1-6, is KAGVTQTPRYLIKTRGQQVTLSCSPISGHRSVSWYQQTPGQGLQFLFEYFSETQRNKGNFPGRFSGRQFSNSRSEMNVSTLELGDSALYLCASSLQGNSPLHFGNGTRLTVT.

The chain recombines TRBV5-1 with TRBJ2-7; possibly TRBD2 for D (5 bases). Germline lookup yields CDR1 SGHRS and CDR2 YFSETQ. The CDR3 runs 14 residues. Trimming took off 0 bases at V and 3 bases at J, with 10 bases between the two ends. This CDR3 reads CASSLVGGVYEQYF. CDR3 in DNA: TGCGCCAGCAGCTTGGTTGGAGGTGTCTACGAGCAGTACTTC. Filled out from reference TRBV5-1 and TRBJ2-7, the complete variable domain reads KAGVTQTPRYLIKTRGQQVTLSCSPISGHRSVSWYQQTPGQGLQFLFEYFSETQRNKGNFPGRFSGRQFSNSRSEMNVSTLELGDSALYLCASSLVGGVYEQYFGPGTRLTVT.

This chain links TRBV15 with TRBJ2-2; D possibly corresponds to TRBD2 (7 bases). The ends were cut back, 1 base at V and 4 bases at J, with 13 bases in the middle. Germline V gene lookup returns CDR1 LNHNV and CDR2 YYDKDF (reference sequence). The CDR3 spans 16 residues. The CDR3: CATSRAGGLGTGELFF. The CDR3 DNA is TGTGCCACCAGCAGAGCCGGGGGGCTGGGCACCGGGGAGCTGTTTTTT.

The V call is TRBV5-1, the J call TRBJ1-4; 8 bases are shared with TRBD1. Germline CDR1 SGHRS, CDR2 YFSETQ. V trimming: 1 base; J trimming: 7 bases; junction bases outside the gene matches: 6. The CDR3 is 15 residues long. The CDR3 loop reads CASSLPGTGGEKLFF. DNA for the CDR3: TGCGCCAGCAGCTTGCCCGGGACAGGAGGTGAAAAACTGTTTTTT.

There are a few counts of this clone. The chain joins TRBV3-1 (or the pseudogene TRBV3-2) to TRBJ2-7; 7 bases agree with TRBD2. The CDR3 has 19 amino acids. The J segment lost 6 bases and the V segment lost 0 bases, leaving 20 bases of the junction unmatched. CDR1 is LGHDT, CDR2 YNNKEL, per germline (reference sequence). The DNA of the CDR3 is TGTGCCAGCAGCCAAGATATCGGAGGGCGTCTAGCGGAGCCAGGCGAGCAGTACTTC. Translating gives CASSQDIGGRLAEPGEQYF.

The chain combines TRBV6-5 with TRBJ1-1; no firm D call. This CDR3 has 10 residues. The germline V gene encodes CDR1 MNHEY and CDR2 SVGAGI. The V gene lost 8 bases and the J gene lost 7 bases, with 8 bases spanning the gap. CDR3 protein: CASLRIEAFF. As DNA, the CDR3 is TGTGCCAGCCTGAGGATTGAAGCTTTCTTT.

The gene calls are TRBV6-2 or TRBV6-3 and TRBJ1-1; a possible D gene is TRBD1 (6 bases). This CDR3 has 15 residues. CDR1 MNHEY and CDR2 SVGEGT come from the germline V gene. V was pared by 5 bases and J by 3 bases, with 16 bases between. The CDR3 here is CASSHQQGFDTEAFF. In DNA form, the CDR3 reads TGTGCCAGCAGTCATCAACAGGGATTCGACACTGAAGCTTTCTTT.

CDR3 in amino acids: CASSYRGSYEQYF. Written as DNA, the CDR3 is TGTGCCAGCAGCTACAGGGGTAGCTACGAGCAGTACTTC. The chain links TRBV3-1 (or the pseudogene TRBV3-2) to TRBJ2-7; 7 bases align to TRBD1. CDR3 length equals 13 residues. Trimming took 5 bases from V and 3 from J; bases not matched to a gene: 4. Germline CDR1 and CDR2: LGHDT and YNNKEL (reference sequence).

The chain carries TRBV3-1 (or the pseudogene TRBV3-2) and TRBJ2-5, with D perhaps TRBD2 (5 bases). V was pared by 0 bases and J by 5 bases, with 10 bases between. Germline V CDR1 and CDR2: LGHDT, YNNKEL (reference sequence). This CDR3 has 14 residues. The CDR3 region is CASSQDPLVETQYF. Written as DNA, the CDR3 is TGTGCCAGCAGCCAAGACCCACTAGTGGAGACCCAGTACTTC.

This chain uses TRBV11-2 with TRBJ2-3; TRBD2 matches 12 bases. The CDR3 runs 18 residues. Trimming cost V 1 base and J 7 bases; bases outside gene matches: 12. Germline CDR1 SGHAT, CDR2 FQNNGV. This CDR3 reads CASSLGSTTSGSTNTQYF. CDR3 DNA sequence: TGTGCCAGCAGCTTAGGGTCCACGACTAGCGGGAGTACAAATACGCAGTATTTT.

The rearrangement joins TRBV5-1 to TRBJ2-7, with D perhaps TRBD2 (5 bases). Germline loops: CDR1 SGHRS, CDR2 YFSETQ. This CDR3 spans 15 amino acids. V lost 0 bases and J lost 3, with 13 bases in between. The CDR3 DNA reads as TGCGCCAGCAGCTTGGCGGAGGCGGCGGTCTACGAGCAGTACTTC. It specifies CASSLAEAAVYEQYF.

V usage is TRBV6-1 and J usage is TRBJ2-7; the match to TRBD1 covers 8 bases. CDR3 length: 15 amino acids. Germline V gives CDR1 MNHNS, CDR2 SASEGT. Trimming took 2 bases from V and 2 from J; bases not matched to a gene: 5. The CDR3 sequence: CASSEQTGVTYEQYF. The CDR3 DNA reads TGTGCCAGCAGTGAACAGACAGGGGTTACCTACGAGCAGTACTTC.

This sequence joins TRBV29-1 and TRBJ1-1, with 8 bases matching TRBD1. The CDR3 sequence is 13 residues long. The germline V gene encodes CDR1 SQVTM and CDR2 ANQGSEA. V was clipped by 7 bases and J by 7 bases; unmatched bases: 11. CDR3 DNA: TGCAGCGCCCAGACAGGGGCGGAGGGTGAAGCTTTCTTT. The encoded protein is CSAQTGAEGEAFF.

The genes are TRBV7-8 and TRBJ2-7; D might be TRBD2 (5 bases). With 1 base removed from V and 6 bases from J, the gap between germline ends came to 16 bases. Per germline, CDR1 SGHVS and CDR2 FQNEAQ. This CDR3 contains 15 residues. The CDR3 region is CASSLVRSAGLEQYF. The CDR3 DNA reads TGTGCCAGCAGCTTAGTGCGGTCTGCGGGCCTCGAGCAGTACTTC.

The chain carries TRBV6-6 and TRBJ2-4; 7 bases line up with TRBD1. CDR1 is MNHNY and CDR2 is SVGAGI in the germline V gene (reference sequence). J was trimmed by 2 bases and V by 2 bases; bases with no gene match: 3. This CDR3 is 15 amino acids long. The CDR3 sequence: CASSYTGVTKNIQYF. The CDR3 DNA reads TGTGCCAGCAGTTACACAGGGGTTACCAAAAACATTCAGTACTTC.

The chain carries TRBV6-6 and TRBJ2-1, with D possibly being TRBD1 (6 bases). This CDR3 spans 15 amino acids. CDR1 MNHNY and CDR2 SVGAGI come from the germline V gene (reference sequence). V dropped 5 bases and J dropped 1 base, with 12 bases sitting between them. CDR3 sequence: CASSTAGESYNEQFF. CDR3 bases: TGTGCCAGCAGTACCGCAGGGGAATCCTACAATGAGCAGTTCTTC.

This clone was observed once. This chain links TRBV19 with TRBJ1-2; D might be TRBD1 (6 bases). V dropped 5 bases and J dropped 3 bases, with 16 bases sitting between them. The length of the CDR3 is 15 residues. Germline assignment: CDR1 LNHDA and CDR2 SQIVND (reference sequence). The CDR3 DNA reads TGTGCCAGTAGTGCCTGGGACACCTTAGACTATGGCTACACCTTC. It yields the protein CASSAWDTLDYGYTF.

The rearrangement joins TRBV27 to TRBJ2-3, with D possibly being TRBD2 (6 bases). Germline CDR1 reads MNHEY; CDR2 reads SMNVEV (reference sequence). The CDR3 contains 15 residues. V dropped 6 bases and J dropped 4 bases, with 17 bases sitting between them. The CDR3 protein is CASSPTSKVSDTQYF. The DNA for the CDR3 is TGTGCCAGCAGCCCGACTAGTAAGGTTTCAGATACGCAGTATTTT.

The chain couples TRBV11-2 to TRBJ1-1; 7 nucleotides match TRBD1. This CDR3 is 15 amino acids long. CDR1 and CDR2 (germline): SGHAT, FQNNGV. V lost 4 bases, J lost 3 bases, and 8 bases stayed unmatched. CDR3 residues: CASSSRDSPDTEAFF. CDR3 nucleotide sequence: TGTGCCAGCAGCTCAAGGGACAGCCCCGACACTGAAGCTTTCTTT.

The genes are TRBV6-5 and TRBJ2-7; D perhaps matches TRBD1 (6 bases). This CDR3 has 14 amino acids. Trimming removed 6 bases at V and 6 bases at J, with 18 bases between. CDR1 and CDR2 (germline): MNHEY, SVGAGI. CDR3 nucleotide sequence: TGTGCCAGCAGCTCGGCCAGGGGTTACGCCGAGCAGTACTTC. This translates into CASSSARGYAEQYF.

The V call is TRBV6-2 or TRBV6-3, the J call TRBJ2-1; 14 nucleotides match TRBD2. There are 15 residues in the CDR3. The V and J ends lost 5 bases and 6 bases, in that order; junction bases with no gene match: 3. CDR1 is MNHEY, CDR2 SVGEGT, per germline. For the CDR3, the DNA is TGTGCCAGCAGTCGGGGACTAGCGGGAGTCAATGAGCAGTTCTTC. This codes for CASSRGLAGVNEQFF.

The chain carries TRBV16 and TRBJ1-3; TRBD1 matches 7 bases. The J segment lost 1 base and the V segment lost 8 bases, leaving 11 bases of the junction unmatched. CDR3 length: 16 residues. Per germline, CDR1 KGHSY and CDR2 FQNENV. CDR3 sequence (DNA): TGTGCCAGCCAGCAGGGACAGACACTTTCTGGAAACACCATATATTTT. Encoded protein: CASQQGQTLSGNTIYF.

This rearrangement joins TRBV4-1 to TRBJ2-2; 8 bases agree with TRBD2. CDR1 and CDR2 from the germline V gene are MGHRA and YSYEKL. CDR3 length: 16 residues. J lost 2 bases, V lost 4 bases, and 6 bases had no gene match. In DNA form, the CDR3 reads TGCGCCAGCAGCCCACTCACTAGCGGAAACACCGGGGAGCTGTTTTTT. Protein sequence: CASSPLTSGNTGELFF.